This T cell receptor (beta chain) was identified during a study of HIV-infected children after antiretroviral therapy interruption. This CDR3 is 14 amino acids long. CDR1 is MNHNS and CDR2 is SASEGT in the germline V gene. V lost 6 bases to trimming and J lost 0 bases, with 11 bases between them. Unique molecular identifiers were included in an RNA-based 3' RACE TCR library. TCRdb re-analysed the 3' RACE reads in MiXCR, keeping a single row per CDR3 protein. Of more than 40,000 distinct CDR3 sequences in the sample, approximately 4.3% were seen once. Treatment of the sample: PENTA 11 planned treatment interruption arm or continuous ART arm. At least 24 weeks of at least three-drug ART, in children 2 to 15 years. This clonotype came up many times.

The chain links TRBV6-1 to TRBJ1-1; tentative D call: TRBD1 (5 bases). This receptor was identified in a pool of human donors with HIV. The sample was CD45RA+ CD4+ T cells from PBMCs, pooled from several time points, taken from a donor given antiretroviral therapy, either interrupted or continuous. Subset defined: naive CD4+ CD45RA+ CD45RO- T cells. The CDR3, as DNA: TGTGCCAGCAGGTCGAAGGGGCTGAACACTGAAGCTTTCTTT. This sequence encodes CASRSKGLNTEAFF.